This passage covers 23 T cell receptor beta chains from one sample sequenced in a study of blood T cells in healthy people across ages. Together with a sample-barcoded 5' primer, a J-beta primer mix was included in a second PCR lasting about 6 to 11 cycles. TCRdb re-called the 5' RACE reads with MiXCR, one entry per CDR3 protein. This sample has about 1.4 million distinct CDR3 sequences, with approximately 59% found just once. The sequenced material came from blood. These receptors all stem from a man aged 18 to 30 in good health.

The genes are TRBV4-1 and TRBJ2-5, with D maybe TRBD1 (5 bases). Per the germline V gene, CDR1 is MGHRA and CDR2 is YSYEKL. There are 15 residues in the CDR3. Trimming removed 3 bases from V and 1 base from J, with 12 bases in between. The CDR3 DNA follows: TGCGCCAGCAGCCACCGAACAGGCCTCCAAGAGACCCAGTACTTC. Amino acid sequence: CASSHRTGLQETQYF.

This clonotype was counted at least ten times. The chain employs TRBV4-1 and TRBJ2-7, with D possibly being TRBD1 (6 bases). CDR1 is MGHRA, CDR2 YSYEKL, per germline. V was cut by 3 bases and J by 1 base, with 7 bases left in between. The CDR3 sequence is 13 residues long. The CDR3 protein is CASSQTGSYEQYF. As DNA, the CDR3 is TGCGCCAGCAGCCAGACAGGTTCCTACGAGCAGTACTTC.

This clonotype has ten or more counts. This sequence joins TRBV27 and TRBJ2-1, with 12 bases aligning to TRBD1. Germline V CDR1 and CDR2: MNHEY, SMNVEV (reference sequence). This CDR3 spans 17 amino acids. V shed 4 bases and J 8 bases; nucleotides not matched to a gene: 12. CDR3: CASSSLPGQGAKDEQFF. The DNA of the CDR3 is TGTGCCAGCAGTTCACTCCCGGGACAGGGGGCCAAGGATGAGCAGTTCTTC.

The chain has TRBV2 and TRBJ2-5; 7 bases align to TRBD1. Losses at the gene ends were 6 bases for V and 2 bases for J; bases not matched to a gene: 18. This CDR3 region has 18 residues. Germline CDR1 SNHLY, CDR2 FYNNEI. In nucleotides, the CDR3 is TGTGCCAGCAGAACCCCGCTCTGGGACAGAGGATTTCAAGAGACCCAGTACTTC. It codes for CASRTPLWDRGFQETQYF.

The genes are TRBV20-1 and TRBJ2-7, with D tentatively TRBD1 (7 bases). This CDR3 has 13 residues. V shed 5 bases and J shed 4 bases, with 15 bases lying between them. Per germline, CDR1 DFQATT and CDR2 SNEGSKA (reference sequence). The CDR3 loop is CSAGARGEYEQYF. The CDR3 DNA follows: TGCAGTGCTGGGGCCAGGGGGGAGTACGAGCAGTACTTC.

This clonotype was picked up a small number of times. The chain couples TRBV4-2 to TRBJ2-4; D gene unclear. The last part of the DNA fits TRBJ2-7 better; the J call may be wrong. Germline loops: CDR1 LGHNA, CDR2 YNFKEQ. The CDR3 extends over 15 amino acids. The CDR3 DNA is TGTGCCAGCAGCCAAGGGACGCAGGTAACCTACGAGCAGTACTTC. Its protein product is CASSQGTQVTYEQYF.

The chain is built from TRBV6-6 and TRBJ2-7; a weak D match, TRBD1 (7 bases). From germline, CDR1 is MNHNY and CDR2 SVGAGI (reference sequence). The CDR3 extends over 16 amino acids. The germline V and J ends were trimmed by 2 bases and 0 bases, with 14 bases remaining between them. The CDR3 DNA reads TGTGCCAGCAGTTACGGCAGGAGGGACAGCTCCTACGAGCAGTACTTC. Protein sequence: CASSYGRRDSSYEQYF.

Written as DNA, the CDR3 is TGTGCCAGCAGCGGGAGCCCGGAGGGGGGTAGTACGCAGTATTTT. It codes for CASSGSPEGGSTQYF. The chain carries TRBV9 and TRBJ2-3; D may correspond to TRBD1 or TRBD2 (6 bases each). V dropped 3 bases and J dropped 8 bases, with 19 bases sitting between them. The CDR3 sequence is 15 residues long. The germline V gene has CDR1 SGDLS and CDR2 YYNGEE.

This rearrangement joins TRBV7-8 to TRBJ1-2; D is unclear. V was pared by 1 base and J by 1 base, with 10 bases between. Germline values: CDR1 SGHVS, CDR2 FQNEAQ. The CDR3 runs 15 residues. The CDR3 region is CASSLVHGLNYGYTF. The CDR3 region has the DNA TGTGCCAGCAGCTTAGTTCACGGCCTTAACTATGGCTACACCTTC.

In the case of this clonotype: The CDR3 end shows no conserved phenylalanine or tryptophan, and so a read error is likely. The chain links TRBV20-1 to TRBJ2-1; the D call may be TRBD1 or TRBD2 (5 bases each). Trimming stripped 5 bases from V and 8 bases from J, with 19 bases between. CDR1 and CDR2 (germline): DFQATT, SNEGSKA (reference sequence). CDR3 length: 14 amino acids. The CDR3 DNA is TGCAGTGCTTACCGGGGACGTCCTAAGTATGAGCAGTTCTTG. Its protein is CSAYRGRPKYEQFL.

The chain has TRBV27 and TRBJ2-7; 7 nucleotides align to TRBD1. Germline values: CDR1 MNHEY, CDR2 SMNVEV (reference sequence). The CDR3 loop spans 15 amino acids. V shed 7 bases, J shed 2 bases, and the junction held 11 bases outside the gene matches. CDR3 in amino acids: CASILTGTETYEQYF. The CDR3, as DNA: TGTGCCAGCATCCTCACCGGGACAGAAACCTACGAGCAGTACTTC.

The chain couples TRBV3-1 to TRBJ2-3; TRBD1 is a possible D gene (7 bases). The CDR3 has 15 residues. The V and J ends lost 3 bases and 2 bases respectively, with 12 bases between them. The germline V gene encodes CDR1 LGHDT and CDR2 YNNKEL (reference sequence). The CDR3 protein is CASSHQGGYTDTQYF. CDR3 coding DNA: TGTGCCAGCAGCCACCAGGGGGGATACACAGATACGCAGTATTTT.

The J gene is TRBJ2-2, the V gene TRBV3-1, with TRBD2 identical over 7 bases. The germline V gene encodes CDR1 LGHDT and CDR2 YNNKEL (reference sequence). Trimming cost V 1 base and J 5 bases; bases outside gene matches: 4. This CDR3 spans 15 amino acids. CDR3 residues: CASSQGTRRTGELFF. CDR3 sequence (DNA): TGTGCCAGCAGCCAAGGGACTAGACGGACCGGGGAGCTGTTTTTT. The whole variable domain, filled in from reference TRBV3-1 and TRBJ2-2, reads DTAVSQTPKYLVTQMGNDKSIKCEQNLGHDTMYWYKQDSKKFLKIMFSYNNKELIINETVPNRFSPKSPDKAHLNLHINSLELGDSAVYFCASSQGTRRTGELFFGEGSRLTVL.

This clonotype was found once. The chain carries TRBV7-2 and TRBJ2-7; D remains ambiguous. This CDR3 contains 14 residues. Per germline, CDR1 SGHTA and CDR2 FQGNSA. V lost 0 bases, J lost 2 bases, and 8 bases lay in between. The CDR3 reads CASSLARSTYEQYF. For the CDR3, the DNA is TGTGCCAGCAGCTTAGCGCGATCAACCTACGAGCAGTACTTC.

The rearrangement links TRBV7-9 to TRBJ1-2; 7 bases are a match to TRBD1. The V segment lost 2 bases and the J segment 8 bases; nucleotides outside the gene matches: 14. Germline loops: CDR1 SEHNR, CDR2 FQNEAQ (reference sequence). The CDR3 loop spans 16 amino acids. The CDR3 DNA follows: TGTGCCAGCAGCTTATTTGACAGGGATAGTTGGAGAGGCTACACCTTC. Its protein is CASSLFDRDSWRGYTF.

This chain uses TRBV27 with TRBJ2-7; D may be TRBD2 (5 bases). The CDR3 loop spans 14 amino acids. Germline CDR1 is MNHEY and CDR2 is SMNVEV (reference sequence). Trimming left V 3 bases short and J 6 bases short, with 15 bases between. The CDR3 coding sequence is TGTGCCAGCAGTTTCGGACTGAAACACTGCGAGCAGTACTTC. Its protein is CASSFGLKHCEQYF.

This clonotype occurred a few times. V usage is TRBV9 and J usage is TRBJ2-7, with 7 bases that match TRBD2. Germline V gene sequence: CDR1 SGDLS, CDR2 YYNGEE. V lost 0 bases, J lost 1 base, and 4 bases stayed unmatched. This CDR3 has 15 amino acids. The CDR3 loop is CASSVDPGGSYEQYF. Written as DNA, the CDR3 is TGTGCCAGCAGCGTAGACCCCGGGGGGTCCTACGAGCAGTACTTC. Drawing the rest from reference TRBV9 and TRBJ2-7, the complete variable domain is DSGVTQTPKHLITATGQRVTLRCSPRSGDLSVYWYQQSLDQGLQFLIQYYNGEERAKGNILERFSAQQFPDLHSELNLSSLELGDSALYFCASSVDPGGSYEQYFGPGTRLTVT.

Here the CDR3 reads CSVAPVGEQFF. CDR3 coding DNA: TGCAGCGTTGCTCCAGTGGGCGAGCAGTTCTTC. The J gene is TRBJ2-1, the V gene TRBV29-1; unclear D gene. Germline V gene data show CDR1 as SQVTM and CDR2 as ANQGSEA. V lost 4 bases and J 10 bases, leaving 11 bases between the germline ends. CDR3 length: 11 residues.

This clonotype was observed once. The V gene is TRBV19, the J gene TRBJ2-5; D not resolved. This CDR3 is 17 amino acids long. Germline loops: CDR1 LNHDA, CDR2 SQIVND (reference sequence). The V end lost 2 bases, the J end lost 11 bases, and 27 bases lay between the germline ends. The CDR3 loop reads CASSIFGVVGSYNEQYF. The CDR3 region has the DNA TGTGCCAGTAGTATATTCGGAGTTGTGGGTTCCTACAATGAGCAGTACTTC.

The table lists this clonotype with a few counts. J is TRBJ1-2 and V is TRBV4-2, with D possibly matching TRBD1 (6 bases). Deletions cut 4 bases from V and 6 bases from J, with 21 bases between. The CDR3 is made up of 16 amino acids. The germline V gene has CDR1 LGHNA and CDR2 YNFKEQ. CDR3 residues: CASSPLVVGGGDGYTF. The CDR3 nucleotides read TGTGCCAGCAGCCCCCTGGTCGTAGGGGGTGGTGATGGCTACACCTTC.

This clonotype was seen more than once but under ten times. The chain employs TRBV6-6 and TRBJ1-4; D is possibly TRBD1 (5 bases). The CDR3 runs to 16 residues. The germline gives CDR1 MNHNY, CDR2 SVGAGI (reference sequence). Trimming removed 4 bases from V and 3 bases from J, with 15 bases in between. CDR3 in DNA: TGTGCCAGCAGTTCCCGTTCAGGGTCGGCTAATGAAAAACTGTTTTTT. This encodes CASSSRSGSANEKLFF.

The chain has TRBV27 and TRBJ2-4, with D perhaps assigned TRBD1 or TRBD2 (5 bases each). CDR3 length equals 15 residues. With 4 bases removed from V and 13 bases from J, the gap between germline ends came to 23 bases. The germline V gene encodes CDR1 MNHEY and CDR2 SMNVEV (reference sequence). CDR3 sequence reads: CASSYSRDGLGEQYF. For the CDR3, the DNA is TGTGCCAGCAGTTACTCCCGGGACGGCCTTGGGGAGCAGTACTTC.

The chain is built from TRBV27 and TRBJ1-1; no definite D call. The ends were cut back, 8 bases at V and 0 bases at J, with 10 bases in the middle. The CDR3 loop spans 13 amino acids. The germline CDR1 and CDR2 sequences are MNHEY and SMNVEV (reference sequence). The CDR3: CASGLGMNTEAFF. DNA for the CDR3: TGTGCCAGCGGCCTAGGGATGAACACTGAAGCTTTCTTT.